This T cell receptor beta chain was documented in a study of T cell changes during pregnancy in multiple sclerosis. Trimming stripped 7 bases from V and 0 bases from J, with 7 bases between. The germline V gene encodes CDR1 LNHDA and CDR2 SQIVND (reference sequence). The CDR3 spans 13 residues. Only in-frame clones appear in the TCRdb table, and some are missing; sequencing was by immunoSEQ multiplex PCR. The sample has 90,000 to 100,000 clones; about 94% are singletons. The chain combines TRBV19 with TRBJ1-5; no reliable D call. Sequences were derived from peripheral blood, sampled in the third trimester of pregnancy. This TCR was recovered from a female donor with multiple sclerosis, enrolled in a pregnancy study. This chain's CDR3 is CASTLNSNQPQHF. The CDR3 DNA reads TGTGCCAGTACCTTAAATAGCAATCAGCCCCAGCATTTT.